This T cell receptor beta chain was recorded in a study of T-cell reconstitution after alpha-beta-depleted transplantation in children. Researchers prepared the TCRbeta library using unique molecular identifiers, the study reports. TCRdb processed the PCR reads anew with MiXCR; each CDR3 protein has one entry. Of 150,000 to 250,000 distinct CDR3 sequences listed, just under 6.5% are singletons. Notes on this clonotype: What it binds is not known.

Trimming cost V 2 bases and J 4 bases; bases outside gene matches: 13. CDR1 is DFQATT, CDR2 SNEGSKA, per germline (reference sequence). This CDR3 comprises 16 residues. Overall study findings and caveats: Newly generated T cells supplied most T-cell counts and diversity one year post-transplant. Elevated TCRbeta diversity at day 60 was traced, in some patients, to surviving recipient T cells and thymic progenitors. Reported findings indicate that, about two months after transplant, alpha-beta T cells came from several hundred expanded clones, which were derived from non-depleted graft cells.

The source material was PBMCs, sampled before TCRalphabeta/CD19-depleted stem cell transplant. The rearrangement joins TRBV20-1 to TRBJ1-2; TRBD1 matches 7 bases. This receptor was taken from a girl younger than two with combined immunodeficiency, due to receive a stem cell transplant. CDR3 in amino acids: CSARHDPSQGSYGYTF. The CDR3 bases are TGCAGTGCTAGACATGATCCCTCACAGGGGAGCTATGGCTACACCTTC.